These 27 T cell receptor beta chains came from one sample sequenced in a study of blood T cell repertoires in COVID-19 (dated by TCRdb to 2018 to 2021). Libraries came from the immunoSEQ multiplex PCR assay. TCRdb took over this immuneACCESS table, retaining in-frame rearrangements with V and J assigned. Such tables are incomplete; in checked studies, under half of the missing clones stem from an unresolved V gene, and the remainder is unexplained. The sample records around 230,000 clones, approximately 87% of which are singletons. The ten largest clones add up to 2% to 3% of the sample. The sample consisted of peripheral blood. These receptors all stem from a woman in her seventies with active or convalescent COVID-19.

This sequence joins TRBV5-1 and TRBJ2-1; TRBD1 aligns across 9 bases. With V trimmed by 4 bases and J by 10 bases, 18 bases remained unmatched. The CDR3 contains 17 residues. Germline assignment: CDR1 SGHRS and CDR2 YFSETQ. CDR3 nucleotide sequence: TGCGCCAGCAGCCTGACTCCCTTCCCGGGACAGGGATCGGAGCAGTTCTTC. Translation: CASSLTPFPGQGSEQFF.

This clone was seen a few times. The CDR3 here is CASSSLSWTGGNEQFF. The CDR3 nucleotides are TGTGCCAGCAGCTCCCTTTCTTGGACAGGGGGGAATGAGCAGTTCTTC. This rearrangement joins TRBV7-8 to TRBJ2-1; 10 nucleotides line up with TRBD1. Germline CDR1 is SGHVS and CDR2 is FQNEAQ. The CDR3 spans 16 residues. V lost 4 bases to trimming and J lost 7 bases; unmatched junction nucleotides: 10.

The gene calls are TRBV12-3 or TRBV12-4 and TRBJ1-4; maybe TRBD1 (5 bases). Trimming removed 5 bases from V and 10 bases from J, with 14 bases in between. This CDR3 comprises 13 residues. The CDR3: CASSPGLDGKLFF. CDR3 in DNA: TGTGCCAGCAGTCCGGGACTAGACGGAAAACTGTTTTTT.

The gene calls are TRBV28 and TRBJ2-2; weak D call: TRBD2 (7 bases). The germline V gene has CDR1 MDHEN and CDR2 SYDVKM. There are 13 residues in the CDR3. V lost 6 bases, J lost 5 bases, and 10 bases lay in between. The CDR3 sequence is CASSKGGTGELFF. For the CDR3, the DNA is TGTGCCAGCAGCAAGGGGGGGACCGGGGAGCTGTTTTTT.

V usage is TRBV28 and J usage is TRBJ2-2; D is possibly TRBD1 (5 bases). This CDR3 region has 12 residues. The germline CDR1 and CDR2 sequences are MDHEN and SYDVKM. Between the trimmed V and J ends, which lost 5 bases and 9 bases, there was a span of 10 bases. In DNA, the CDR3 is TGTGCCAGCAGTAGGGGCCCGAGGGAGCTGTTTTTT. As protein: CASSRGPRELFF.

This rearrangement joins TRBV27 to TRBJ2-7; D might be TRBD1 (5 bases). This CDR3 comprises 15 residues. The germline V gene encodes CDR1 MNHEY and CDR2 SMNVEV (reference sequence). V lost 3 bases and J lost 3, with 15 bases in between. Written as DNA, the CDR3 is TGTGCCAGCAGTTTCAATCCCCTAAGGGGCTACGAGCAGTACTTC. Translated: CASSFNPLRGYEQYF.

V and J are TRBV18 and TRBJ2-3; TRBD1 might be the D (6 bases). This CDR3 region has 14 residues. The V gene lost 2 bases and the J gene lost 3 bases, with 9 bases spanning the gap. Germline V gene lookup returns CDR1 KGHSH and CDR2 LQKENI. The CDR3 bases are TGTGCCAGCTCACCAATGGGGGCAACAGATACGCAGTATTTT. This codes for CASSPMGATDTQYF. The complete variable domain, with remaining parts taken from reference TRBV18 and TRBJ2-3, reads NAGVMQNPRHLVRRRGQEARLRCSPMKGHSHVYWYRQLPEEGLKFMVYLQKENIIDESGMPKERFSAEFPKEGPSILRIQQVVRGDSAAYFCASSPMGATDTQYFGPGTRLTVL.

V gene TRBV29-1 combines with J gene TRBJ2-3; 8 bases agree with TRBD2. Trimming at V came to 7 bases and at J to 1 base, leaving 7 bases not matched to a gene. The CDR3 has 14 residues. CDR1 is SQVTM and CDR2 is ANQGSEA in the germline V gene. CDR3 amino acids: CSAEGSGGTDTQYF. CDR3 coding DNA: TGCAGCGCCGAAGGTAGCGGGGGCACAGATACGCAGTATTTT.

The CDR3 bases are TGTGCCAGTAGTATCAAGCTCCGGACTAGCGGGGGGTTCAACAATGAGCAGTTCTTC. This encodes CASSIKLRTSGGFNNEQFF. The rearrangement joins TRBV19 to TRBJ2-1, with 14 bases identical to TRBD2. The CDR3 runs 19 residues. The V segment lost 3 bases and the J segment 5 bases; nucleotides outside the gene matches: 12. CDR1 LNHDA and CDR2 SQIVND come from the germline V gene (reference sequence).

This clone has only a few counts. Here the CDR3 reads CASSLANALWGYTF. Here the CDR3 DNA reads TGTGCCAGCAGCTTGGCTAACGCCCTGTGGGGCTACACCTTC. V gene TRBV5-5 combines with J gene TRBJ1-2; D is unclear. The CDR3 consists of 14 residues. CDR1 is SGHKS and CDR2 is YYEKEE in the germline V gene (reference sequence). Deletions cut 0 bases from V and 8 bases from J, with 14 bases between.

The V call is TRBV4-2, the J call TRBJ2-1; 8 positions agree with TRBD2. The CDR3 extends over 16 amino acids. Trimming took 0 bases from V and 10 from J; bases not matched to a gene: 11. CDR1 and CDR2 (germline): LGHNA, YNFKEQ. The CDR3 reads CASSQDLAGSQWEQFF. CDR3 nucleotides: TGTGCCAGCAGCCAAGATTTAGCGGGGAGCCAATGGGAGCAGTTCTTC.

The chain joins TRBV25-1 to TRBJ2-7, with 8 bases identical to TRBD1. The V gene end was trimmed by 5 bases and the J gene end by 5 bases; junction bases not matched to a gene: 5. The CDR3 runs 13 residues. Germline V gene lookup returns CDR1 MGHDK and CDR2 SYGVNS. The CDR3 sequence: CASSWQGADEQYF. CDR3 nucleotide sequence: TGTGCCAGCAGTTGGCAGGGGGCCGACGAGCAGTACTTC.

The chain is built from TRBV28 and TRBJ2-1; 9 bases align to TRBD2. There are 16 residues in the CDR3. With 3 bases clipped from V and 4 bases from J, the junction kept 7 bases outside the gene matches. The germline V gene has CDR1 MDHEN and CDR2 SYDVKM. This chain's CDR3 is CASSFLAGVGYNEQFF. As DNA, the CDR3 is TGTGCCAGCAGTTTTTTAGCGGGAGTGGGATACAATGAGCAGTTCTTC. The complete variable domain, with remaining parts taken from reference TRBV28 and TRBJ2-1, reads DVKVTQSSRYLVKRTGEKVFLECVQDMDHENMFWYRQDPGLGLRLIYFSYDVKMKEKGDIPEGYSVSREKKERFSLILESASTNQTSMYLCASSFLAGVGYNEQFFGPGTRLTVL.

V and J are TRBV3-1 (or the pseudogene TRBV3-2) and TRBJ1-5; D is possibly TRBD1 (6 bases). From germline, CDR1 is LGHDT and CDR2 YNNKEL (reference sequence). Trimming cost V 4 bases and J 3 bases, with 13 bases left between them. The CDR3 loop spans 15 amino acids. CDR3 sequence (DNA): TGTGCCAGCAGCCTCGAGGGGGGGGCCAATCAGCCCCAGCATTTT. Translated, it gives CASSLEGGANQPQHF.

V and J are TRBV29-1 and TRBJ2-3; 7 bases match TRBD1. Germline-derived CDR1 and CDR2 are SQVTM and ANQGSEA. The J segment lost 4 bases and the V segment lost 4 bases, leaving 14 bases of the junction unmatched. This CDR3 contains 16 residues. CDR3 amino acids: CSVGRVETGPSDTQYF. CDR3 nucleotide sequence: TGCAGCGTTGGAAGGGTCGAGACAGGGCCGTCAGATACGCAGTATTTT.

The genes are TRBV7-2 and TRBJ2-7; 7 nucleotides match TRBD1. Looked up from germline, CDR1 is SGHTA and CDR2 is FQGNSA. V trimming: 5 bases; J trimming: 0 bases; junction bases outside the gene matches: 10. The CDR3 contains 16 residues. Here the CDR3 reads CASSQDRVRASYEQYF. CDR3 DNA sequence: TGTGCCAGCAGCCAAGACAGGGTCCGTGCCTCCTACGAGCAGTACTTC.

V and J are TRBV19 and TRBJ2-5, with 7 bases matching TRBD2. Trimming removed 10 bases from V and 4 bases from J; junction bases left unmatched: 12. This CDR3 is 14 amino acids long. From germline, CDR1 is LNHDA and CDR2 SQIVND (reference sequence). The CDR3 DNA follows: TGTGCCACAAATCGAGGCAGGGAGGGAGAGACCCAGTACTTC. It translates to CATNRGREGETQYF.

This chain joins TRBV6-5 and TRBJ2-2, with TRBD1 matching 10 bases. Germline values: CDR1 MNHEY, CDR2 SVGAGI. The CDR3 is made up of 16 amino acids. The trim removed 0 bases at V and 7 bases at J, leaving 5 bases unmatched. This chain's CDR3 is CASSYSTGGAFGELFF. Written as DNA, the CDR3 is TGTGCCAGCAGTTACTCGACAGGGGGCGCTTTCGGGGAGCTGTTTTTT.

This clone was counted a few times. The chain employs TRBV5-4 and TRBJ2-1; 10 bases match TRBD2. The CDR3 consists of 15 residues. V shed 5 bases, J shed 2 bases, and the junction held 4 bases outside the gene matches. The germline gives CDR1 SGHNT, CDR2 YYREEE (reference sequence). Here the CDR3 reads CASRPLAGAYNEQFF. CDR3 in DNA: TGTGCCAGCAGACCGCTAGCGGGAGCCTACAATGAGCAGTTCTTC.

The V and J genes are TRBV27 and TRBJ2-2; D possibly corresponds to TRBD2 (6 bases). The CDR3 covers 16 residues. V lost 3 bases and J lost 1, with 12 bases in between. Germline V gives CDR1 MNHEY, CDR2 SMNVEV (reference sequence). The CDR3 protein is CASSFGTYGNTGELFF. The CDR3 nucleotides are TGTGCCAGCAGTTTTGGGACTTATGGGAACACCGGGGAGCTGTTTTTT.

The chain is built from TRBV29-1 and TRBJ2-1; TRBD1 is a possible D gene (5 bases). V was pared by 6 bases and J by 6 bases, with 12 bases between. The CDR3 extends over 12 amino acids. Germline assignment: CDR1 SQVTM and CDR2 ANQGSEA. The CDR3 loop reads CSVKQGPNEQFF. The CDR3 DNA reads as TGCAGCGTCAAGCAGGGCCCCAATGAGCAGTTCTTC.

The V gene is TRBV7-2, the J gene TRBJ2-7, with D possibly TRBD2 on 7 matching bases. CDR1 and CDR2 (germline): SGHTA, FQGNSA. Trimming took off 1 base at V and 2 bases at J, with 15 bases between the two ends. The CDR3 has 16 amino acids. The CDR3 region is CASSLVGGGDPYEQYF. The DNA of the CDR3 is TGTGCCAGCAGCTTAGTGGGAGGGGGTGATCCCTACGAGCAGTACTTC.

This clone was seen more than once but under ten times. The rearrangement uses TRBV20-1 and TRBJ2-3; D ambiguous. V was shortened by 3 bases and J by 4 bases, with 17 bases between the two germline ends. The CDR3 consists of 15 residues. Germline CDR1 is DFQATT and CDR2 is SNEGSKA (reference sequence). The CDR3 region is CSASLTLGGPDTQYF. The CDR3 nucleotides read TGCAGTGCTAGTTTAACCTTAGGTGGGCCAGATACGCAGTATTTT.

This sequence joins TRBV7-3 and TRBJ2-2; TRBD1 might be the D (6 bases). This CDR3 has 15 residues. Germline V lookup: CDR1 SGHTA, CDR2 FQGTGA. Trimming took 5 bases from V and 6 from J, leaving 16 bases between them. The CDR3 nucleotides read TGTGCCAGCAGCACCGGGACACGTGGGTCCGGGGAGCTGTTTTTT. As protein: CASSTGTRGSGELFF.

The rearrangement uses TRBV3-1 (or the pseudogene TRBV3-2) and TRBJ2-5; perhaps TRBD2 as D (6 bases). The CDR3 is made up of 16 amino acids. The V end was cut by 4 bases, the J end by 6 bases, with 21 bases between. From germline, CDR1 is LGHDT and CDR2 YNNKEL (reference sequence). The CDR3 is CASSLSSGEAWKTQYF. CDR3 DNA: TGTGCCAGCAGCCTCTCATCGGGAGAGGCATGGAAGACCCAGTACTTC.

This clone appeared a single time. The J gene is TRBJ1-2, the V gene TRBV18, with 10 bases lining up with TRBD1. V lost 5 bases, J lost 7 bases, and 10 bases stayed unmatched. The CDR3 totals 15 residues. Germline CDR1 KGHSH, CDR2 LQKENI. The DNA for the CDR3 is TGTGCCAGCTCAGTCCGGGACAGGGGCTTCAGTGGCTACACCTTC. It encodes CASSVRDRGFSGYTF.

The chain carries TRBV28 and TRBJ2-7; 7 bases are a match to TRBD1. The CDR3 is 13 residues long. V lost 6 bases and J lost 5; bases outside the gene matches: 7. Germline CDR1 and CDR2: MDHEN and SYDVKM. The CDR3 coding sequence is TGTGCCAGCAGCTCTGGACAGGAGCACGAGCAGTACTTC. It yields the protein CASSSGQEHEQYF.